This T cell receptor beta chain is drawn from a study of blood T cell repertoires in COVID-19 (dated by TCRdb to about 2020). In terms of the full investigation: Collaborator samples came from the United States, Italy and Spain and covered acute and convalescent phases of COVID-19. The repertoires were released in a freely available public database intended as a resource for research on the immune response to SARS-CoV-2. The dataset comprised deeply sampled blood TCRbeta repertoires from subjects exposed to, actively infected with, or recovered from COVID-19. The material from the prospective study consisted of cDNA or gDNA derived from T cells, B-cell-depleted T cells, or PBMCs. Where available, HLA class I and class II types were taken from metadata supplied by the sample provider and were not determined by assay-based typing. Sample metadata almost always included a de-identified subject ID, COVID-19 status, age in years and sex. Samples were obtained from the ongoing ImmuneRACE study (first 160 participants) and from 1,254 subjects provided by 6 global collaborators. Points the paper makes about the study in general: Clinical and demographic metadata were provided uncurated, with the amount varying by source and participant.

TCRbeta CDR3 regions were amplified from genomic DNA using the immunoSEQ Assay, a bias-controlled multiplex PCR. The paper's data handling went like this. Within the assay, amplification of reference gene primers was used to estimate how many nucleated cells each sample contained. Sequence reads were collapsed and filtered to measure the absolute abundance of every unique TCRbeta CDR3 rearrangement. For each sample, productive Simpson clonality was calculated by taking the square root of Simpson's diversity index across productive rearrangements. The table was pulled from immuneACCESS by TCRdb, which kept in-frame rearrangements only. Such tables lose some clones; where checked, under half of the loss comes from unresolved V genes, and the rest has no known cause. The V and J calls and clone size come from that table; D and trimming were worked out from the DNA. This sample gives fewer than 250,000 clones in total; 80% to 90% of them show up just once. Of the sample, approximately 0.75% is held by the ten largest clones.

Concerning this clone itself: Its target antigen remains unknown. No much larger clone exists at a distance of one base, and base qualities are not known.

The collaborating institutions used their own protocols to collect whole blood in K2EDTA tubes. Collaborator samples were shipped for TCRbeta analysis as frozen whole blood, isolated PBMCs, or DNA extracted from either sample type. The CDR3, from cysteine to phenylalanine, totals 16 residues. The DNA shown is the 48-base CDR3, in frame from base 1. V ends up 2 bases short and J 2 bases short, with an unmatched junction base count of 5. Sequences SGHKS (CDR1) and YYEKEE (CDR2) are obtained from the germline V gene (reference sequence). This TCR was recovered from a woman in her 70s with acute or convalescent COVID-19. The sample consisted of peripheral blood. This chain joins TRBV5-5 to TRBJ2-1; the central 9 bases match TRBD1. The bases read TGTGCCAGCAGCTTACCTACAGGGGGCGCCTACAATGAGCAGTTCTTC. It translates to CASSLPTGGAYNEQFF.